These T cell receptor beta chains were read from a single sample in a study of shared clonotypes between healthy human individuals. Some clones are missing from TCRdb's copy, which holds only in-frame ones; the method was immunoSEQ multiplex PCR. The sample has some 2,500,000 clones, roughly 92% seen once; the top ten hold 0.37%. The sample was naive CD4+ T cells from PBMCs. The receptors derive from a young man in good health. Some clones in this sample may be carry-over from other donors' samples. CDR3s include the opening cysteine and the closing phenylalanine or tryptophan. The order of the fields is D gene, J gene, V gene, clone size, CDR3 DNA, CDR3 protein. A D gene is named only where the DNA matches it firmly. Part of the rows lack a size; the others show once, few, many or a class for expanded clones.

d_gene: -; j_gene: TRBJ1-1; v_gene: TRBV5-1; abundance: -; CDR3nt: TGCGCCAGCAGCTTGAATATCGGGGGCGCGGAGTACGCTGAAGCTTTCTTT; CDR3aa: CASSLNIGGAEYAEAFF
d_gene: -; j_gene: TRBJ2-3; v_gene: TRBV7-8; abundance: -; CDR3nt: TGTGCCAGCAGCCCCCGCCGGTTCGGAGGCACAGATACGCAGTATTTT; CDR3aa: CASSPRRFGGTDTQYF
d_gene: TRBD2; j_gene: TRBJ2-1; v_gene: TRBV30; abundance: -; CDR3nt: TGTGCCTGGACCGCGACTAGCGGACGACGATACAATGAGCAGTTCTTC; CDR3aa: CAWTATSGRRYNEQFF
d_gene: -; j_gene: TRBJ2-1; v_gene: TRBV11-2; abundance: -; CDR3nt: TGTGCCAGCAGCTTAGTACGGGGGAATAACAATGAGCAGTTCTTC; CDR3aa: CASSLVRGNNNEQFF
d_gene: -; j_gene: TRBJ2-7; v_gene: TRBV18; abundance: once; CDR3nt: TGTGCCAGCTCACGAGGGACCGCAGGTTATGACGAGCAGTACTTC; CDR3aa: CASSRGTAGYDEQYF
d_gene: -; j_gene: TRBJ2-2; v_gene: TRBV18; abundance: -; CDR3nt: TGTGCCAGCTCACCGGCGGTAGCGGAGAACACCGGGGAGCTGTTTTTT; CDR3aa: CASSPAVAENTGELFF
d_gene: -; j_gene: TRBJ2-2; v_gene: TRBV5-5; abundance: -; CDR3nt: TGTGCCAGCAGCACAATAGACACCGGGGAGCTGTTTTTT; CDR3aa: CASSTIDTGELFF
d_gene: TRBD1; j_gene: TRBJ2-1; v_gene: TRBV5-1; abundance: -; CDR3nt: TGCGCCAGCACGCTCGACAGGGGGGAGAATGAGCAGTTCTTC; CDR3aa: CASTLDRGENEQFF
d_gene: -; j_gene: TRBJ2-7; v_gene: TRBV7-8; abundance: -; CDR3nt: TGTGCCAGCAGCTTAGAAGTGTACGAGCAGTACTTC; CDR3aa: CASSLEVYEQYF
d_gene: -; j_gene: TRBJ2-2; v_gene: TRBV7-2; abundance: -; CDR3nt: TGTGCCAGCAGCCCCGTCCGGGGGCCCCGGAGCACCGGGGAGCTGTTTTTT; CDR3aa: CASSPVRGPRSTGELFF
d_gene: TRBD2; j_gene: TRBJ2-7; v_gene: TRBV10-2; abundance: -; CDR3nt: TGCGCCAGCAACCCCCAACGGCGGGAGCGGGGCGAGCAGTACTTC; CDR3aa: CASNPQRRERGEQYF
d_gene: TRBD1; j_gene: TRBJ1-1; v_gene: TRBV5-6; abundance: -; CDR3nt: TGTGCCAGCAGCATCCTACAGGGGCGGGCTTTCTTT; CDR3aa: CASSILQGRAFF
d_gene: TRBD2; j_gene: TRBJ2-3; v_gene: TRBV5-1; abundance: -; CDR3nt: TGCGCCAGCAGCCCACGGACTAGCGGGGCGGCAGATACGCAGTATTTT; CDR3aa: CASSPRTSGAADTQYF
d_gene: -; j_gene: TRBJ1-3; v_gene: TRBV28; abundance: -; CDR3nt: TGTGCCAGCAGTCCTTCCTCCTTTAGGAACACCATATATTTT; CDR3aa: CASSPSSFRNTIYF
d_gene: TRBD1; j_gene: TRBJ2-1; v_gene: TRBV6-1; abundance: -; CDR3nt: TGTGCCAGCAGCTCCGGGACAGGGGGCCATGAGCAGTTCTTC; CDR3aa: CASSSGTGGHEQFF
d_gene: TRBD2; j_gene: TRBJ2-3; v_gene: TRBV7-2; abundance: -; CDR3nt: TGTGCCAGCAGCTTAGGGCTAGCGGGAGGCCCACGACTCACAGATACGCAGTATTTT; CDR3aa: CASSLGLAGGPRLTDTQYF
d_gene: TRBD2; j_gene: TRBJ2-7; v_gene: TRBV19; abundance: -; CDR3nt: TGTGCCAGTAGTAAAGGACTAGCGGGAGATGAAGAGCAGTACTTC; CDR3aa: CASSKGLAGDEEQYF
d_gene: -; j_gene: TRBJ1-3; v_gene: TRBV7-6; abundance: -; CDR3nt: TGTGCCAGCAGCTTAGTAGTCGGCGGGGGAAACACCATATATTTT; CDR3aa: CASSLVVGGGNTIYF
d_gene: -; j_gene: TRBJ2-7; v_gene: TRBV2; abundance: -; CDR3nt: TGTGCCAGCAGTGACGGCAGCGAGCAGTACTTC; CDR3aa: CASSDGSEQYF
d_gene: -; j_gene: TRBJ2-7; v_gene: TRBV18; abundance: -; CDR3nt: TGTGCCAGCTCACCACCGGGACGGGGCTACGAGCAGTACTTC; CDR3aa: CASSPPGRGYEQYF
d_gene: TRBD2; j_gene: TRBJ2-1; v_gene: TRBV19; abundance: -; CDR3nt: TGTGCCAGTAGCCTCACCCTAGCGGGAGGAACGGGTGAGCAGTTCTTC; CDR3aa: CASSLTLAGGTGEQFF
d_gene: -; j_gene: TRBJ2-3; v_gene: TRBV10-1; abundance: -; CDR3nt: TGCGCCAGCAGTGACAATCTGACAGGCCAGTTCACAGATACGCAGTATTTT; CDR3aa: CASSDNLTGQFTDTQYF
d_gene: -; j_gene: TRBJ2-1; v_gene: TRBV15; abundance: -; CDR3nt: TGTGCCACCATAAGACTAGGCCAAGCCTACAATGAGCAGTTCTTC; CDR3aa: CATIRLGQAYNEQFF
d_gene: -; j_gene: TRBJ2-7; v_gene: TRBV4-1; abundance: -; CDR3nt: TGCGCCAGCAGCCAAGGCGAGACGCTATCCTCCTACGAGCAGTACTTC; CDR3aa: CASSQGETLSSYEQYF
d_gene: TRBD2; j_gene: TRBJ2-3; v_gene: TRBV7-6; abundance: -; CDR3nt: TGTGCCAGCAGCTTAGCGGCTAGCGGGAGGGCTAGCACAGATACGCAGTATTTT; CDR3aa: CASSLAASGRASTDTQYF
d_gene: TRBD2; j_gene: TRBJ2-3; v_gene: TRBV6-6; abundance: -; CDR3nt: TGTGCCAGCAGTTACGCTAGCGGAGATACGCAGTATTTT; CDR3aa: CASSYASGDTQYF
d_gene: TRBD2; j_gene: TRBJ2-3; v_gene: TRBV2; abundance: -; CDR3nt: TGTGCCAGCACGAGGTCGGGACTAGTCGCAGATACGCAGTATTTT; CDR3aa: CASTRSGLVADTQYF
d_gene: -; j_gene: TRBJ1-3; v_gene: TRBV18; abundance: -; CDR3nt: TGTGCCAGCTCACCACCAGAGAGCGGAAACACCATATATTTT; CDR3aa: CASSPPESGNTIYF
d_gene: TRBD1; j_gene: TRBJ2-4; v_gene: TRBV28; abundance: -; CDR3nt: TGTGCCAGCACCCCGGTACGGACAGGACTTCAGTACTTC; CDR3aa: CASTPVRTGLQYF
d_gene: TRBD2; j_gene: TRBJ2-1; v_gene: TRBV28; abundance: -; CDR3nt: TGTGCCGGAGGACTAGCGGGAGCAGGGAGATACAATGAGCAGTTCTTC; CDR3aa: CAGGLAGAGRYNEQFF
d_gene: TRBD1; j_gene: TRBJ2-7; v_gene: TRBV23-1; abundance: -; CDR3nt: TGCGCCAGCAGTCCGACAGGGGTCCCCTACGAGCAGTACTTC; CDR3aa: CASSPTGVPYEQYF
d_gene: TRBD1; j_gene: TRBJ1-5; v_gene: TRBV6-6; abundance: -; CDR3nt: TGTGCCAGCAGTTCACAGGGGGCGAGCAATCAGCCCCAGCATTTT; CDR3aa: CASSSQGASNQPQHF
d_gene: TRBD2; j_gene: TRBJ2-1; v_gene: TRBV5-4; abundance: -; CDR3nt: TGTGCCAGCAGCTTCCCAGGACTAGCGGGAGCGCGGGACAATGAGCAGTTCTTC; CDR3aa: CASSFPGLAGARDNEQFF
d_gene: -; j_gene: TRBJ1-3; v_gene: TRBV27; abundance: -; CDR3nt: TGTGCCAGCAGTCCGTGGGGGGCTAGGGCTGGAAACACCATATATTTT; CDR3aa: CASSPWGARAGNTIYF
d_gene: -; j_gene: TRBJ2-7; v_gene: TRBV7-9; abundance: -; CDR3nt: TGTGCCAGCAGCTTAACTGCAGTTTACGAGCAGTACTTC; CDR3aa: CASSLTAVYEQYF
d_gene: -; j_gene: TRBJ1-5; v_gene: TRBV5-4; abundance: -; CDR3nt: TGTGCCAGCAGCTTTGCAGGTAGCAATCAGCCCCAGCATTTT; CDR3aa: CASSFAGSNQPQHF
d_gene: -; j_gene: TRBJ1-5; v_gene: TRBV28; abundance: -; CDR3nt: TGTGCCAGCGGAAGCTTCCAGGGGTTGAATCAGCCCCAGCATTTT; CDR3aa: CASGSFQGLNQPQHF
d_gene: -; j_gene: TRBJ1-1; v_gene: TRBV6-1; abundance: -; CDR3nt: TGTGCCAGCAGTGATCGGGTCCCCCCTGAAGCTTTCTTT; CDR3aa: CASSDRVPPEAFF
d_gene: TRBD1; j_gene: TRBJ1-5; v_gene: TRBV19; abundance: -; CDR3nt: TGTGCCAGTAGTATCCGACAGGGATATCAGCCCCAGCATTTT; CDR3aa: CASSIRQGYQPQHF
d_gene: TRBD2; j_gene: TRBJ2-1; v_gene: TRBV5-4; abundance: -; CDR3nt: TGTGCCAGCAGCTCTTGGTCAAGCGGGAGGGCCTACTATGAGCAGTTCTTC; CDR3aa: CASSSWSSGRAYYEQFF
d_gene: -; j_gene: TRBJ2-1; v_gene: TRBV5-8; abundance: -; CDR3nt: TGTGCCAGCAGCTTGTTTCTAGCCCTCAAAAGCTCCTACAATGAGCAGTTCTTC; CDR3aa: CASSLFLALKSSYNEQFF
d_gene: -; j_gene: TRBJ1-2; v_gene: TRBV6-5; abundance: -; CDR3nt: TGTGCCAGCAGTTACCGCGAAAATGCCTATGGCTACACCTTC; CDR3aa: CASSYRENAYGYTF
d_gene: -; j_gene: TRBJ1-3; v_gene: TRBV5-1; abundance: -; CDR3nt: TGCGCCAGCAGCTTGGACCGGGGCCGAGGAAACACCATATATTTT; CDR3aa: CASSLDRGRGNTIYF
d_gene: TRBD2; j_gene: TRBJ2-7; v_gene: TRBV6-1; abundance: -; CDR3nt: TGTGCCAGCCGACTAGCGGAGCCCTCCTACGAGCAGTACTTC; CDR3aa: CASRLAEPSYEQYF
d_gene: -; j_gene: TRBJ2-2; v_gene: TRBV9; abundance: -; CDR3nt: TGTGCCAGCAGCGTCTCCGTGCAGAGTCTAGCGAACACCGGGGAGCTGTTTTTT; CDR3aa: CASSVSVQSLANTGELFF
d_gene: TRBD2; j_gene: TRBJ2-7; v_gene: TRBV4-1; abundance: few; CDR3nt: TGCGCCAGCAGCCAAGGACTAGCGGGATCCTACGAGCAGTACTTC; CDR3aa: CASSQGLAGSYEQYF
d_gene: TRBD1; j_gene: TRBJ2-5; v_gene: TRBV5-5; abundance: -; CDR3nt: TGTGCCAGCAGCCCAGGGGGCCAAGAGACCCAGTACTTC; CDR3aa: CASSPGGQETQYF
d_gene: -; j_gene: TRBJ1-1; v_gene: TRBV30; abundance: -; CDR3nt: TGTGCCTGGAGTGGCCCTGAAGCTTTCTTT; CDR3aa: CAWSGPEAFF